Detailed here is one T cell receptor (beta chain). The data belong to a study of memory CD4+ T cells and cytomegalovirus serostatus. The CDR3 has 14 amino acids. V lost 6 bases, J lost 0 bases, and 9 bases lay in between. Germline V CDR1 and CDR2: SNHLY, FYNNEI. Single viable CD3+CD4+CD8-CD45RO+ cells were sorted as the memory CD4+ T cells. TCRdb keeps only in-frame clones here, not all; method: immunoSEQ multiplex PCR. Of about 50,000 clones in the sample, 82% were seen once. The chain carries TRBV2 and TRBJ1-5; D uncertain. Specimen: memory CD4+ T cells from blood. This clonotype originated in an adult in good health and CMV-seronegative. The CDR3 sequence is CASSATISNQPQHF. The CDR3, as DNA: TGTGCCAGCAGCGCCACAATTAGCAATCAGCCCCAGCATTTT. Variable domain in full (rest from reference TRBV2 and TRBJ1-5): EPEVTQTPSHQVTQMGQEVILRCVPISNHLYFYWYRQILGQKVEFLVSFYNNEISEKSEIFDDQFSVERPDGSNFTLKIRSTKLEDSAMYFCASSATISNQPQHFGDGTRLSIL.